Listed here are 28 T cell receptor beta chains from one sample, sequenced in a study of cytomegalovirus exposure and HLA in healthy donors. PCR used 60 Vbeta primers and 13 Jbeta primers. TCRdb's copy holds only in-frame clones and misses some; the assay was immunoSEQ multiplex PCR. The table records about 110,000 clones, more than 65% of them present only once. The specimen sequenced was PBMCs. The source of these receptors is a man between 40 and 49 years old in good health and CMV-seropositive.

The CDR3 nucleotides read TGTGCCAGCAGCTTGGCCGGGCTAGCGGGATACACCGGGGAGCTGTTTTTT. This translates into CASSLAGLAGYTGELFF. J is TRBJ2-2 and V is TRBV5-4; TRBD2 agrees at 9 bases. This CDR3 contains 17 residues. Germline CDR1 SGHNT, CDR2 YYREEE (reference sequence). V lost 0 bases, J lost 3 bases, and 6 bases stayed unmatched.

On this clone: A junction end diverges from the germline sequence, so it may reflect a read error. This sequence joins TRBV11-2 and TRBJ1-2, with TRBD1 as a possible D gene (5 bases). Germline V gene lookup returns CDR1 SGHAT and CDR2 FQNNGV. The CDR3 runs to 12 residues. The CDR3, as DNA: TGTGCCAGCAGCTTAGCGGGGGGGATACTACTCTTC. Its protein product is CASSLAGGILLF.

J is TRBJ1-1 and V is TRBV11-2; D gene unclear. The CDR3 has 13 amino acids. CDR1 is SGHAT, CDR2 FQNNGV, per germline. V dropped 3 bases and J dropped 3 bases, with 8 bases sitting between them. The CDR3 region is CASSFTRDTEAFF. The DNA of the CDR3 is TGTGCCAGCAGCTTCACCCGGGACACTGAAGCTTTCTTT. Combining the CDR3 with reference TRBV11-2 and TRBJ1-1 gives the whole variable domain EAGVAQSPRYKIIEKRQSVAFWCNPISGHATLYWYQQILGQGPKLLIQFQNNGVVDDSQLPKDRFSAERLKGVDSTLKIQPAKLEDSAVYLCASSFTRDTEAFFGQGTRLTVV.

The chain links TRBV2 to TRBJ2-2; 9 nucleotides agree with TRBD1. Germline V gene sequence: CDR1 SNHLY, CDR2 FYNNEI. The CDR3 covers 16 residues. V gave up 5 bases and J gave up 4 bases; unmatched junction bases: 8. Written as DNA, the CDR3 is TGTGCCAGCAGTCCTAGGGACAGGGTAGGCACCGGGGAGCTGTTTTTT. It translates to CASSPRDRVGTGELFF.

This chain uses TRBV25-1 with TRBJ2-4; D is ambiguous. CDR1 is MGHDK and CDR2 is SYGVNS in the germline V gene. The CDR3 length is 15 residues. Trimming removed 5 bases at V and 0 bases at J, with 11 bases between. CDR3 sequence: CASSPPSLAKNIQYF. In nucleotides, the CDR3 is TGTGCCAGCAGTCCCCCGTCCTTAGCCAAAAACATTCAGTACTTC.

This sequence joins TRBV30 and TRBJ2-1, with D uncertain. The germline V and J ends were trimmed by 4 bases and 0 bases, with 10 bases remaining between them. CDR1 is GTSNPN and CDR2 is SVGIG in the germline V gene (reference sequence). The CDR3 length is 14 residues. The CDR3 bases are TGTGCCTGGAACTTCCGTAGCTCCTACAATGAGCAGTTCTTC. This gives the protein CAWNFRSSYNEQFF.

As concerns this clone: The sample has other DNA sequences that encode this CDR3 too. This chain uses TRBV4-3 with TRBJ1-1; no definite D call. Between the trimmed V and J ends, which lost 0 bases and 1 base, there was a span of 9 bases. The CDR3 contains 15 residues. CDR1 LGHNA and CDR2 YSLEER come from the germline V gene. This CDR3 reads CASSQDRGGNTEAFF. CDR3 bases: TGCGCCAGCAGCCAAGATCGAGGAGGGAACACTGAAGCTTTCTTT.

This sequence joins TRBV6-6 and TRBJ2-7, with 8 positions matching TRBD2. V was clipped by 5 bases and J by 3 bases; unmatched bases: 9. The CDR3 runs to 15 residues. Per germline, CDR1 MNHNY and CDR2 SVGAGI (reference sequence). CDR3 protein: CASSPGGDYRYEQYF. In DNA form, the CDR3 reads TGTGCCAGCAGTCCCGGGGGGGACTACCGCTACGAGCAGTACTTC.

The rearrangement links TRBV7-2 to TRBJ2-3; 7 nucleotides agree with TRBD2. Germline loops: CDR1 SGHTA, CDR2 FQGNSA. V trimming: 7 bases; J trimming: 6 bases; junction bases outside the gene matches: 22. The CDR3 loop spans 18 amino acids. The CDR3 reads CASNRRRVSGDRSDTQYF. CDR3 sequence (DNA): TGTGCCAGCAACCGCCGTCGGGTGAGCGGGGACCGATCGGATACGCAGTATTTT.

The V and J genes are TRBV30 and TRBJ2-5; 9 bases align to TRBD1. This CDR3 comprises 17 residues. From germline, CDR1 is GTSNPN and CDR2 SVGIG (reference sequence). V dropped 2 bases and J dropped 0; count of bases not matched to a gene: 10. The chain's CDR3 is CAWSNADRGRYQETQYF. CDR3 DNA sequence: TGTGCCTGGAGTAACGCGGACAGGGGCCGGTACCAAGAGACCCAGTACTTC. The whole variable domain, remainder taken from reference TRBV30 and TRBJ2-5, is SQTIHQWPATLVQPVGSPLSLECTVEGTSNPNLYWYRQAAGRGLQLLFYSVGIGQISSEVPQNLSASRPQDRQFILSSKKLLLSDSGFYLCAWSNADRGRYQETQYFGPGTRLLVL.

This clone appeared a few times. This chain joins TRBV19 and TRBJ1-1; D might be TRBD1 (6 bases). This CDR3 comprises 15 residues. CDR1 LNHDA and CDR2 SQIVND come from the germline V gene (reference sequence). The V end lost 5 bases, the J end lost 1 base, and 14 bases lay between the germline ends. The CDR3 DNA reads TGTGCCAGTAGTGCAACAGGGAGAGGGAACACTGAAGCTTTCTTT. Its protein is CASSATGRGNTEAFF.

This sequence joins TRBV5-1 and TRBJ2-3; 8 bases fit TRBD2. Germline loops: CDR1 SGHRS, CDR2 YFSETQ. The CDR3 extends over 15 amino acids. The junction had 2 bases not matched to a gene; V was cut back by 1 base and J by 1 base. For the CDR3, the DNA is TGCGCCAGCAGCTTGAGGGGACTAGGCACAGATACGCAGTATTTT. Translated, it gives CASSLRGLGTDTQYF.

The rearrangement uses TRBV19 and TRBJ2-1, with 7 bases that match TRBD1. CDR3 length equals 15 residues. J gave up 10 bases and V 5 bases, and 14 bases lay outside the gene matches. CDR1 is LNHDA and CDR2 is SQIVND in the germline V gene (reference sequence). For the CDR3, the DNA is TGTGCCAGTAGTCGTGGACCCGGACAGGCCCCAGAGCAGTTCTTC. Translating it yields CASSRGPGQAPEQFF.

In the case of this clone: The conserved final phenylalanine or tryptophan is absent from the CDR3, which likely points to a read error. CDR3 loop: CASSKGQGAYGYTL. The CDR3 nucleotides are TGTGCCAGCAGTAAAGGTCAGGGGGCCTATGGCTACACCCTC. The chain recombines TRBV27 with TRBJ1-2, with 8 positions matching TRBD1. Germline CDR1 and CDR2: MNHEY and SMNVEV (reference sequence). The CDR3 is made up of 14 amino acids. Germline trimming cut 5 bases from V and 4 bases from J; bases unmatched to any gene: 6.

This chain connects TRBV4-1 to TRBJ1-6; D unresolved. CDR3 length: 16 amino acids. From germline, CDR1 is MGHRA and CDR2 YSYEKL. V shed 0 bases and J shed 6 bases, with 12 bases lying between them. CDR3 region: CASSQEGRGPNSPLHF. CDR3 nucleotides: TGCGCCAGCAGCCAAGAAGGGAGAGGGCCTAATTCACCCCTCCACTTT.

The chain employs TRBV30 and TRBJ1-6, with D perhaps matching TRBD1 (5 bases). Looked up from germline, CDR1 is GTSNPN and CDR2 is SVGIG (reference sequence). V was pared by 4 bases and J by 10 bases, with 11 bases between. The length of the CDR3 is 12 residues. The CDR3: CAWNIGGSPLHF. The CDR3 region has the DNA TGTGCCTGGAATATCGGGGGGTCACCCCTCCACTTT. Complete variable domain (other parts from reference TRBV30 and TRBJ1-6): SQTIHQWPATLVQPVGSPLSLECTVEGTSNPNLYWYRQAAGRGLQLLFYSVGIGQISSEVPQNLSASRPQDRQFILSSKKLLLSDSGFYLCAWNIGGSPLHFGNGTRLTVT.

The rearrangement links TRBV29-1 to TRBJ1-2; 9 bases map to TRBD1. This CDR3 is 11 amino acids long. Germline lookup yields CDR1 SQVTM and CDR2 ANQGSEA. The CDR3 region has the DNA TGCAGGGGGGGACAGGGAGAAGGCTACACCTTC. Amino acid sequence: CRGGQGEGYTF.

Here the CDR3 reads CASSMGAGNNQPQHF. CDR3 in DNA: TGTGCCAGTAGTATGGGGGCAGGGAACAATCAGCCCCAGCATTTT. This chain uses TRBV19 with TRBJ1-5; possible D gene TRBD1, 6 bases. V was pared by 3 bases and J by 3 bases, with 12 bases between. This CDR3 contains 15 residues. From germline, CDR1 is LNHDA and CDR2 SQIVND (reference sequence).

CDR3 coding DNA: TGCGCCAGCCGACCCGGGACTAGCGGGAGCTCCTACAATGAGCAGTTCTTC. Protein sequence: CASRPGTSGSSYNEQFF. The chain carries TRBV5-1 and TRBJ2-1; 14 positions match TRBD2. The CDR3 spans 17 residues. Germline lookup yields CDR1 SGHRS and CDR2 YFSETQ. V dropped 7 bases and J dropped 0; count of bases not matched to a gene: 6.

The chain links TRBV19 to TRBJ2-7, with D perhaps TRBD2 (5 bases). V lost 5 bases and J 1 base, leaving 12 bases between the germline ends. CDR1 is LNHDA and CDR2 is SQIVND in the germline V gene (reference sequence). The CDR3 extends over 14 amino acids. CDR3 nucleotide sequence: TGTGCCAGTAGTCCTCCGGACTCATCCTACGAGCAGTACTTC. This sequence encodes CASSPPDSSYEQYF. The full variable domain, its missing parts supplied by reference TRBV19 and TRBJ2-7, is DGGITQSPKYLFRKEGQNVTLSCEQNLNHDAMYWYRQDPGQGLRLIYYSQIVNDFQKGDIAEGYSVSREKKESFPLTVTSAQKNPTAFYLCASSPPDSSYEQYFGPGTRLTVT.

This clone is a singleton in its sample. The gene calls are TRBV4-3 and TRBJ2-1, with 10 bases that match TRBD2. The CDR3 totals 18 residues. Germline assignment: CDR1 LGHNA and CDR2 YSLEER. Trimming removed 4 bases from V and 7 bases from J; junction bases left unmatched: 16. CDR3 amino acids: CASSPFTPLAGEMNEQFF. For the CDR3, the DNA is TGCGCCAGCAGCCCCTTTACCCCCCTAGCGGGAGAAATGAATGAGCAGTTCTTC.

The CDR3 sequence: CASSLWDRLNEKLFF. The CDR3, as DNA: TGTGCCAGCAGCTTGTGGGACAGGTTAAATGAAAAACTGTTTTTT. This chain links TRBV5-6 with TRBJ1-4; 8 nucleotides match TRBD1. Germline CDR1 and CDR2: SGHDT and YYEEEE. Unmatched junction bases numbered 4, after V lost 1 base and J lost 5 bases. This CDR3 is 15 amino acids long.

The chain combines TRBV19 with TRBJ1-5; possibly TRBD1 for D (5 bases). V was shortened by 4 bases and J by 3 bases, with 13 bases between the two germline ends. The CDR3 sequence is 15 residues long. Germline CDR1 and CDR2: LNHDA and SQIVND (reference sequence). This CDR3 is CASSNGGGINQPQHF. The CDR3 nucleotides read TGTGCCAGTAGTAATGGGGGGGGAATCAATCAGCCCCAGCATTTT.

This chain links TRBV27 with TRBJ2-7, with a possible D match to TRBD2 (6 bases). Looked up from germline, CDR1 is MNHEY and CDR2 is SMNVEV (reference sequence). The CDR3 sequence is 16 residues long. Deletions cut 5 bases from V and 0 bases from J, with 17 bases between. The CDR3 region is CASSGLGSGTSYEQYF. DNA of the CDR3: TGTGCCAGCAGTGGTTTGGGTAGCGGAACCTCCTACGAGCAGTACTTC.

The chain couples TRBV9 to TRBJ1-1; 7 nucleotides agree with TRBD1. From germline, CDR1 is SGDLS and CDR2 YYNGEE. This CDR3 is 14 amino acids long. Trimming took 3 bases from V and 1 from J; bases not matched to a gene: 3. The CDR3 DNA reads TGTGCCAGCAGCGCCGGGACAGCGAACACTGAAGCTTTCTTT. As protein: CASSAGTANTEAFF.

Of note for this clone: The junction departs from the called germline gene at one end, perhaps through a read error. The chain combines TRBV6-1 with TRBJ2-4; 7 bases map to TRBD1. Germline V lookup: CDR1 MNHNS, CDR2 SASEGT. The CDR3 is made up of 16 amino acids. CDR3 in DNA: TGTGCCAGCAGTGACCCAGGGGGTTTAGCCAAAAACAGTCAGTACTTC. It codes for CASSDPGGLAKNSQYF.

This chain connects TRBV27 to TRBJ2-1, with TRBD2 as a possible D gene (5 bases). Germline loops: CDR1 MNHEY, CDR2 SMNVEV (reference sequence). The V end was cut by 5 bases, the J end by 6 bases, with 11 bases between. The CDR3 consists of 13 residues. CDR3 protein: CASSPIRGNEQFF. The CDR3 DNA reads as TGTGCCAGCAGTCCAATCCGGGGCAATGAGCAGTTCTTC.

The V and J genes are TRBV5-6 and TRBJ2-3, with a weak D call TRBD2 (5 bases). The CDR3 runs to 17 residues. The germline CDR1 and CDR2 sequences are SGHDT and YYEEEE. Trimming pared 1 base from V and 1 base from J, leaving 16 bases between. The CDR3 DNA reads TGTGCCAGCAGCTTGAGGGATCTGGGAGTTCGCACAGATACGCAGTATTTT. Translating gives CASSLRDLGVRTDTQYF. The full variable domain, rest sourced from reference TRBV5-6 and TRBJ2-3, is DAGVTQSPTHLIKTRGQQVTLRCSPKSGHDTVSWYQQALGQGPQFIFQYYEEEERQRGNFPDRFSGHQFPNYSSELNVNALLLGDSALYLCASSLRDLGVRTDTQYFGPGTRLTVL.